The clone carrying this TCR beta chain has ten or more counts. Its antigen is as yet unknown. Time point reported: patch test 1, 2 weeks after DPC sensitization. Indicated treatment: therapeutic diphenylcyclopropenone sensitization with weekly scalp DPC. This specimen comes from a study of human T cells and chemical hapten exposure. Across the whole study: Skin of the upper inner arm, 2 cm by 2 cm, received 2% DPC for sensitization. Patients, largely female, had alopecia areata, totalis or universalis.

V lost 5 bases, J lost 2 bases, and 17 bases lay in between. Germline CDR1 reads KGHSH; CDR2 reads LQKENI. This CDR3 spans 16 amino acids. TCRdb re-called the RACE reads through MiXCR, storing one row per CDR3 protein. The table lists about 120,000 distinct CDR3 sequences, over 10% of them singletons. Study observations and caveats: Large CDR3 similarity clusters arose significantly more often from expanded TCRs than from controls. Because they had alopecia, donors may respond immunologically unlike healthy people.

This chain connects TRBV18 to TRBJ2-3, with D possibly called TRBD1 or TRBD2 (5 bases each). This clonotype was obtained from a woman aged 50 to 60 with alopecia areata. Some clones in this sample may be carry-over from other donors' samples. This material consisted of whole blood, taken in connection with sensitization to the hapten diphenylcyclopropenone (DPC). CDR3 nucleotides: TGTGCCAGCTCATCGGGACGAGGGTTGGACACAGATACGCAGTATTTT. Amino acid sequence: CASSSGRGLDTDTQYF.